Described below is a single T cell receptor beta chain sequence and its context. Trimming took 5 bases from V and 0 from J; bases not matched to a gene: 4. Germline CDR1 MNHEY, CDR2 SVGEGT. CDR3 length: 15 residues. This specimen belongs to a study of response to subunit inactivated influenza vaccine. Using its own MiXCR run on the RT-PCR reads, TCRdb lists one record per CDR3 protein. This table holds fewer than 650,000 distinct CDR3 sequences, approximately 13% found once. This TCR was recovered from a middle-aged man who received an inactivated influenza vaccine. V gene TRBV6-2 or TRBV6-3 combines with J gene TRBJ2-7; 10 positions agree with TRBD1. Sequenced material: PBMCs from blood, taken 45 days after vaccination. CDR3 sequence reads: CASSRRDRGSYEQYF. CDR3 bases: TGTGCCAGCAGTCGCCGGGACAGGGGCTCCTACGAGCAGTACTTC.